This is a list of T cell receptor beta chains from one sample in a study of blood T cell repertoires in COVID-19. Here immunoSEQ multiplex PCR was the method, and the copy in TCRdb shows in-frame clones only, minus some. The table lists about 86,000 clones, about 85% of them singletons. Input material: peripheral blood. These receptors all stem from a man over 45 with acute or convalescent COVID-19. CDR3s include the opening cysteine and the closing phenylalanine or tryptophan. D genes are given only for firm matches. Clone size is not always given. Where it is, it says once, few, many or a class for expanded clones.

TRBD1 | TRBJ1-2 | NA | TRBV19 | TGTGCCAGTAGCACCGGGCGGGACAGGGGAAACGGCTACACCTTC | CASSTGRDRGNGYTF
TRBD2 | TRBJ2-7 | few | TRBV5-6 | TGTGCCAGCAGCTTTCAGACTAGCGGGAGGATTTACGAGCAGTACTTC | CASSFQTSGRIYEQYF
NA | TRBJ1-5 | NA | TRBV6-8 | TGTGCCAGCAGTTACATGACTCTTTTGAATCAGCCCCAGCATTTT | CASSYMTLLNQPQHF
NA | TRBJ2-5 | NA | TRBV30 | TGTGCCTGGAGTCCAGGGAATCAAGAGACCCAGTACTTC | CAWSPGNQETQYF
NA | TRBJ1-1 | few | TRBV18 | TGTGCCAGCTCACCAGAACACCTGAACACTGAAGCTTTCTTT | CASSPEHLNTEAFF
NA | TRBJ2-7 | NA | TRBV7-2 | TGTGCCAGCAGCTATGATTACGGTGCTTCCTACGAGCAGTACTTC | CASSYDYGASYEQYF
TRBD1 | TRBJ2-7 | NA | TRBV5-1 | TGCGCCAGCAGCAGAGGACAGGACTCCGACGAGCAGTACTTC | CASSRGQDSDEQYF
TRBD2 | TRBJ2-2 | NA | TRBV6-2/TRBV6-3 | TGTGCCAGCAGCCATATCCAAACCCCTAGCGGGAGCGGCGGGGAGCTGTTTTTT | CASSHIQTPSGSGGELFF
NA | TRBJ1-6 | NA | TRBV18 | TGTGCCAGCTCACGGACACGGGATTCACCCCTCCACTTT | CASSRTRDSPLHF
NA | TRBJ2-7 | NA | TRBV29-1 | TGCAGCGTTGAAGATCTGCCGGGTGTTCACGGCGGGGACGGCCCCTACGAGCAGTACTTC | CSVEDLPGVHGGDGPYEQYF
NA | TRBJ2-3 | few | TRBV4-1 | TGCGCCAGCAGCCCAGCGGGTAAGGCAGATACGCAGTATTTT | CASSPAGKADTQYF
NA | TRBJ1-5 | NA | TRBV4-3 | TGCGCCAGCAGCCGTACTCGGACAACAAATCAGCCCCAGCATTTT | CASSRTRTTNQPQHF
NA | TRBJ2-5 | NA | TRBV5-6 | TGTGCCAGCAGCTTACAGGAGACCCAGTACTTC | CASSLQETQYF
NA | TRBJ1-4 | NA | TRBV6-5 | TGTGCCAGCAGTCGTACAGGCACCCCTAATGAAAAACTGTTTTTT | CASSRTGTPNEKLFF
TRBD2 | TRBJ2-7 | NA | TRBV7-2 | TGTGCCAGCCTCTCTGTGGGACTAACCTACGAGCAGTACTTC | CASLSVGLTYEQYF
TRBD1 | TRBJ2-3 | NA | TRBV11-2 | TGTGCCAGCAGCTCCAGGGGGCAGGGAGATACGCAGTATTTT | CASSSRGQGDTQYF
NA | TRBJ1-1 | few | TRBV3-1/TRBV3-2 | TGTGCCAGCAGCCCCAGGACAGAGCTAGAAGCTTTCTTT | CASSPRTELEAFF
TRBD1 | TRBJ1-2 | many | TRBV4-1 | TGCGCCAGCAGCCAAGATGGCCGGGACAGAGATTATGGCTACACCTTC | CASSQDGRDRDYGYTF
NA | TRBJ1-2 | NA | TRBV12-3/TRBV12-4 | TGTGCCAGCAGCCGGGGGGACTATGGCTACACCTTC | CASSRGDYGYTF
TRBD1 | TRBJ1-6 | NA | TRBV7-9 | TGTGCCAGCAGCCCAATCGACAGGGGTGGTAATTCACCCCTCCACTTT | CASSPIDRGGNSPLHF
TRBD2 | TRBJ2-1 | NA | TRBV7-7 | TGTGCCAGCAGCTTGGGAGGGAGGGGCGGTGAGCAGTTCTTC | CASSLGGRGGEQFF
TRBD1 | TRBJ1-2 | NA | TRBV27 | TGTGCCAGCAGCTCTGACAGGGGGCGCGGCTACACCTTC | CASSSDRGRGYTF
TRBD2 | TRBJ2-7 | NA | TRBV10-3 | TGTGCCATCAGTGAGTCGATTAGCGGGAGGGCCTCCGTTGTGTACTTC | CAISESISGRASVVYF
NA | TRBJ2-1 | NA | TRBV24-1 | TGTGCCACCAGTGATTTTGCGGAGGGATTGGGTGAGCAGTTCTTC | CATSDFAEGLGEQFF
NA | TRBJ2-3 | NA | TRBV10-3 | TGTGCCACCTCCGGGGGAGGACTAACAGATACGCAGTATTTT | CATSGGGLTDTQYF
TRBD1 | TRBJ2-7 | once | TRBV6-6 | TGTGCCAGCAGTAGACAGGGGATAGGAGAGCAGTACTTC | CASSRQGIGEQYF
NA | TRBJ2-3 | NA | TRBV5-1 | TGCGCCAGCAGCTTAAGCGGGACAGGAAAAACGCGCACAGATACGCAGTATTTT | CASSLSGTGKTRTDTQYF
NA | TRBJ2-7 | NA | TRBV6-2/TRBV6-3 | TGTGCCAGCAGTTACCGGACCAAAATTGACTACGCCTACGAGCAGTACTTC | CASSYRTKIDYAYEQYF
TRBD2 | TRBJ2-2 | NA | TRBV5-1 | TGCGCCAGCAGCTTGTTGTCTAGCGGGGGGGCCAACACCGGGGAGCTGTTTTTT | CASSLLSSGGANTGELFF
TRBD1 | TRBJ2-1 | NA | TRBV15 | TGTGCCACCAGCGGCGGACAGGGTTCCAGGGGCAATGAGCAGTTCTTC | CATSGGQGSRGNEQFF
TRBD1 | TRBJ1-2 | once | TRBV6-5 | TGTGCCAGCAGTTACTCTGCGACAGGGGGCGTTGGTGGCTACACCTTC | CASSYSATGGVGGYTF
TRBD1 | TRBJ1-5 | NA | TRBV19 | TGTGCCAGTAGGATGGGACAGATCAATCAGCCCCAGCATTTT | CASRMGQINQPQHF
TRBD1 | TRBJ1-2 | few | TRBV7-8 | TGTGCCAGCAGCGTAGGGACCTCGGAGACAGGGGGTGGCTACACCTTC | CASSVGTSETGGGYTF
NA | TRBJ2-5 | NA | TRBV7-3 | TGTGCCAGCAGCTTAAATGGGCAGGGTCCCCAGGTGACCCAGTACTTC | CASSLNGQGPQVTQYF
TRBD1 | TRBJ2-7 | NA | TRBV27 | TGTGCCAGCAGCGAGGAAGGGGGCGGATCCTACGAGCAGTACTTC | CASSEEGGGSYEQYF
TRBD1 | TRBJ2-2 | NA | TRBV10-3 | TGTGCCATCAACCTGGACAGGGGGGGGTTAACCGGGGAGCTGTTTTTT | CAINLDRGGLTGELFF
TRBD1 | TRBJ2-7 | NA | TRBV28 | TGTGCCAGCAGTTCGCCCCTTCGGATCGGACAGGGGAGCTACGAGCAGTACTTC | CASSSPLRIGQGSYEQYF
TRBD2 | TRBJ2-3 | NA | TRBV6-6 | TGTGCCAGCAGTTTCCGACTAGCGGGGAGCACAGATACGCAGTATTTT | CASSFRLAGSTDTQYF
TRBD1 | TRBJ1-4 | NA | TRBV10-1 | TGCGCCAGCAGTCCCGGGACAGGGGCTAATGAAAAACTGTTTTTT | CASSPGTGANEKLFF
NA | TRBJ2-7 | NA | TRBV11-3 | TGTGCCAGCAGCCGAGGGGGCTCCTACGAGCAGTACTTC | CASSRGGSYEQYF
NA | TRBJ2-3 | NA | TRBV2 | TGTGCCAGCAGTGGAGGGAATCTGGGAGATACGCAGTATTTT | CASSGGNLGDTQYF
NA | TRBJ1-6 | once | TRBV2 | TGTGTTACGACAGGCTACTATAATTCACCCCTCCACTTT | CVTTGYYNSPLHF
NA | TRBJ2-3 | NA | TRBV1 | TGCACCAGCAGCCAAGATCGACTAAGCACAGATACGCAGTATTTT | CTSSQDRLSTDTQYF
TRBD1 | TRBJ1-3 | NA | TRBV19 | TGTGCCAGTAGTGCGGACAGGGGGGCTGGAAACACCATATATTTT | CASSADRGAGNTIYF
NA | TRBJ2-7 | NA | TRBV24-1 | TGTGCCACCAGTGATGCCGGGGGCTACGAGCAGTACTTC | CATSDAGGYEQYF
TRBD2 | TRBJ2-7 | NA | TRBV30 | TGTGCCTGGAGGGCGAAAGGCCGGCGGGAGTTCCACTACGAGCAGTACTTC | CAWRAKGRREFHYEQYF
TRBD1 | TRBJ1-5 | NA | TRBV2 | TGTGCCAGCAGTGCGAGACAGGGGGCGGGTCATCAGCCCCAGCATTTT | CASSARQGAGHQPQHF
NA | TRBJ1-1 | NA | TRBV6-5 | TGTGCCAGCAGTTACTCCCGGGATCTAACTACTGAAGCTTTCTTT | CASSYSRDLTTEAFF
NA | TRBJ1-1 | NA | TRBV5-1 | TGCGCCAGCAGCAATCTCCGATCGGGACAGAACACTGAAGCTTTCTTT | CASSNLRSGQNTEAFF
TRBD2 | TRBJ2-5 | NA | TRBV7-2 | TGTGCCAGCAGCTTAGAACTAGCGGTCCTCCCGACCCAGTACTTC | CASSLELAVLPTQYF
NA | TRBJ1-1 | few | TRBV18 | TGTGCCAGCTCAGCGGGAAGCCCAGAAGCTTTCTTT | CASSAGSPEAFF
TRBD1 | TRBJ2-5 | NA | TRBV29-1 | TGCAGCGTTGCGGGACAGGGGGCGGGAGAGACCCAGTACTTC | CSVAGQGAGETQYF
TRBD2 | TRBJ2-3 | NA | TRBV4-3 | TGCGCCAGCAGCCAAGATCGGGGGGGACACACAGATACGCAGTATTTT | CASSQDRGGHTDTQYF
TRBD2 | TRBJ2-7 | NA | TRBV27 | TGTGCCAGCAGTTTGGGGAGACTAGCGGGAGGGTATTCCTACGAGCAGTACTTC | CASSLGRLAGGYSYEQYF
NA | TRBJ1-1 | once | TRBV9 | TGTGCCAGCAGCGTAGCTTGGGACACACGTGAAGCTTTCTTT | CASSVAWDTREAFF
NA | TRBJ2-5 | NA | TRBV5-5 | TGTGCCAGCAGCTCCCTAGGTACAGAGACCCAGTACTTC | CASSSLGTETQYF
TRBD1 | TRBJ1-1 | NA | TRBV18 | TGTGCCAGCTCGGCAACGGACAGGGAGGCTTTCTTT | CASSATDREAFF